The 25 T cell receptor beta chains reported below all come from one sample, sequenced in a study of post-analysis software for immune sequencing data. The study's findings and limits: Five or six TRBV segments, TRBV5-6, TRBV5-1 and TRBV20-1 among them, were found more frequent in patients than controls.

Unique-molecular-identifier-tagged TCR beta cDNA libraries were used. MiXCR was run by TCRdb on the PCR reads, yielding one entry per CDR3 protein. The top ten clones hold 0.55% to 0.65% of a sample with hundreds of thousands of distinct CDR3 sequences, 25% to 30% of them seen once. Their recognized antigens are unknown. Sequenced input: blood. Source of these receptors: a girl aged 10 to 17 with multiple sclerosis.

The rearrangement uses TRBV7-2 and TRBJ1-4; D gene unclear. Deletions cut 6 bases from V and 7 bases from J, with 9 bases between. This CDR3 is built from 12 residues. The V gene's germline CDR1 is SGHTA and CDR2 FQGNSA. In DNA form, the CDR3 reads TGTGCCAGCAGGCGGCCCGGTGAAAAACTGTTTTTT. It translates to CASRRPGEKLFF.

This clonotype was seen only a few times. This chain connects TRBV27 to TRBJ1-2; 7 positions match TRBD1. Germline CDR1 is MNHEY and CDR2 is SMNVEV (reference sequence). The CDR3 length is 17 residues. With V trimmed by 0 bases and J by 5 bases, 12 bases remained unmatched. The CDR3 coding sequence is TGTGCCAGCAGTTTATCCCGCAGACAGGGAACTGGATATGGCTACACCTTC. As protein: CASSLSRRQGTGYGYTF.

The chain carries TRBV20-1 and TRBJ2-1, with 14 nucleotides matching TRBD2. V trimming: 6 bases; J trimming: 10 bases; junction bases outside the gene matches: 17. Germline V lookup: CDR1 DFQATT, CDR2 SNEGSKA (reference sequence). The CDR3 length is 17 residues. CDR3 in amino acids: CSAPGLAGGPRDREQFF. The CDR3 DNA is TGCAGTGCCCCTGGACTAGCGGGAGGCCCCCGAGACCGGGAGCAGTTCTTC.

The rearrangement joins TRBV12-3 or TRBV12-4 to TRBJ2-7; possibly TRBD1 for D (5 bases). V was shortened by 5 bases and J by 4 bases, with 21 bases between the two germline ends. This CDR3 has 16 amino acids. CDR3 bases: TGTGCCAGCAGTCCCCGACTGGGCAGGGAAGGATACGAGCAGTACTTC. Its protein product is CASSPRLGREGYEQYF.

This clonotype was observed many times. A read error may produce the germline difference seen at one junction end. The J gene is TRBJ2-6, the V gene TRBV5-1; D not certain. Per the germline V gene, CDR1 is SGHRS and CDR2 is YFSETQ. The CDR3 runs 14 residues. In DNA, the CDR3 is TGTGCCAGCAGGAAGATCTCTGGGGCCAACGTCCTGACTTTC. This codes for CASRKISGANVLTF.

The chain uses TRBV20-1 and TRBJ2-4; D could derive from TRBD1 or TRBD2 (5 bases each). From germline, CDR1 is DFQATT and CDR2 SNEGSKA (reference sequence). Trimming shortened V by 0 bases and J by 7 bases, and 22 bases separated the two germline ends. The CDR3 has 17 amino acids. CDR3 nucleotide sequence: TGCAGTGCTAGAGATCGGGCGTCGGGACCCCTAGGGAACATTCAGTACTTC. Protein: CSARDRASGPLGNIQYF.

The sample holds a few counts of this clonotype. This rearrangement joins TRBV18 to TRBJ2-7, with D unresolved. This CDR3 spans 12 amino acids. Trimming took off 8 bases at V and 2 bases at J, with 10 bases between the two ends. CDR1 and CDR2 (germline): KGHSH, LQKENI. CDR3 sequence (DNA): TGTGCCAGCAGCCCCCGGCCCTACGAGCAGTACTTC. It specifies CASSPRPYEQYF.

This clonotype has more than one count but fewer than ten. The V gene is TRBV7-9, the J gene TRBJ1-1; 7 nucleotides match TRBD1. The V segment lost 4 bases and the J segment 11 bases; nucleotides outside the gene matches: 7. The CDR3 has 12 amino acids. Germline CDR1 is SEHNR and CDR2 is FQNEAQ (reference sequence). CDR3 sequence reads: CASSSDRVGAFF. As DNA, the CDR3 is TGTGCCAGCAGCTCTGACAGGGTTGGGGCTTTCTTT.

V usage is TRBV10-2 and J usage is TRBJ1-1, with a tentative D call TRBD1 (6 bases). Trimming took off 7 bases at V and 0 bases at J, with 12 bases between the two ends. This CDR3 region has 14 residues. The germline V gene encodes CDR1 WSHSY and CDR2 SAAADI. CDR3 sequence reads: CASKERTVNTEAFF. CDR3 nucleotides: TGCGCCAGCAAGGAGAGGACAGTGAACACTGAAGCTTTCTTT.

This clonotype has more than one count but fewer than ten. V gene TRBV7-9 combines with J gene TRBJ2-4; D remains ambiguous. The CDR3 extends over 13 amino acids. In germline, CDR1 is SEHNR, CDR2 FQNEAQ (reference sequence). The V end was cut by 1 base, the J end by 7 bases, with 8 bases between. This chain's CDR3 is CASSLGTRNIQYF. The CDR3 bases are TGTGCCAGCAGCTTAGGGACGCGGAACATTCAGTACTTC.

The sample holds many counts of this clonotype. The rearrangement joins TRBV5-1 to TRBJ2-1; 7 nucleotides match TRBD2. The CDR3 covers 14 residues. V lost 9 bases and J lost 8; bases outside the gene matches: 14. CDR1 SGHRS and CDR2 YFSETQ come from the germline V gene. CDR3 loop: CATRRTTGGYEQFF. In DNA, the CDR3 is TGCGCCACCAGAAGGACTACCGGGGGGTATGAGCAGTTCTTC.

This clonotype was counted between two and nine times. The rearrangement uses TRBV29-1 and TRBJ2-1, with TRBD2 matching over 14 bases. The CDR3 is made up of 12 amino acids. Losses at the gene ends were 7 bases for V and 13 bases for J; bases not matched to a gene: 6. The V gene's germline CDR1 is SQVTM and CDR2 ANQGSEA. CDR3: CSAGTSGSYQFF. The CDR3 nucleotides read TGCAGCGCAGGGACTAGCGGGAGTTATCAGTTCTTC.

The CDR3 nucleotides read TGTGCCAGCAGCCCGGTTCAGGGGGCGATGAACATTCAGTACTTC. It codes for CASSPVQGAMNIQYF. The rearrangement links TRBV11-2 to TRBJ2-4; TRBD1 matches 8 bases. CDR3 size: 15 residues. V shed 5 bases and J 7 bases; nucleotides not matched to a gene: 10. In germline, CDR1 is SGHAT, CDR2 FQNNGV.

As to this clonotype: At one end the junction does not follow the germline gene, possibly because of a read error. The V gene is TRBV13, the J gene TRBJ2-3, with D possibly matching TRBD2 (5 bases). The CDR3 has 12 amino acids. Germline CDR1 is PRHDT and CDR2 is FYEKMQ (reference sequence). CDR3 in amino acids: CACSGGRDTQYF. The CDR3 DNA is TGTGCCTGCAGCGGCGGGCGAGATACGCAGTATTTT.

CDR3 residues: CASSLKTRAQHF. The CDR3 DNA reads TGCGCCAGCAGCTTGAAAACTAGGGCCCAGCATTTT. The rearrangement links TRBV5-1 to TRBJ1-5; D is ambiguous. V shed 1 base and J shed 11 bases, with 10 bases lying between them. The CDR3 is 12 amino acids. The germline gives CDR1 SGHRS, CDR2 YFSETQ.

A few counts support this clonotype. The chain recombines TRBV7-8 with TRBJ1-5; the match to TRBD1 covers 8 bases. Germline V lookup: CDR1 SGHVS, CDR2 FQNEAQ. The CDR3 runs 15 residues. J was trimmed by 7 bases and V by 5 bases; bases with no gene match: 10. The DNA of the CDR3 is TGTGCCAGCAGCCCCCAGACAGGGGTTGGCCAGCCCCAGCATTTT. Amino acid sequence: CASSPQTGVGQPQHF.

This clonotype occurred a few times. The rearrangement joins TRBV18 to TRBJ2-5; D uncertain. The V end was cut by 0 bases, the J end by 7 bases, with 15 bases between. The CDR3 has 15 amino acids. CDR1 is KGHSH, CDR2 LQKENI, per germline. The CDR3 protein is CASSPPALVVWTQYF. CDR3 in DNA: TGTGCCAGCTCACCACCAGCGCTGGTTGTGTGGACCCAGTACTTC.

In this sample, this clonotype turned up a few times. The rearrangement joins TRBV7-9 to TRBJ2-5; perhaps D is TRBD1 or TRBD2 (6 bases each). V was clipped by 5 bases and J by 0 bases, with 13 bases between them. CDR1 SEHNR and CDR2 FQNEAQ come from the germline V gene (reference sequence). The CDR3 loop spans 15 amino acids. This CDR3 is CASSLRGADQETQYF. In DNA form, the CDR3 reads TGTGCCAGCAGCCTAAGGGGGGCAGACCAAGAGACCCAGTACTTC.

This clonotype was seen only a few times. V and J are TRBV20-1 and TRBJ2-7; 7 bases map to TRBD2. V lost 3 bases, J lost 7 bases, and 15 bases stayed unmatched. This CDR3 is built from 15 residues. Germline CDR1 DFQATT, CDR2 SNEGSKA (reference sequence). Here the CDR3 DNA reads TGCAGTGCTAGTAGGGCTAGCGGCCTTGGGAGGGAGCAGTACTTC. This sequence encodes CSASRASGLGREQYF.

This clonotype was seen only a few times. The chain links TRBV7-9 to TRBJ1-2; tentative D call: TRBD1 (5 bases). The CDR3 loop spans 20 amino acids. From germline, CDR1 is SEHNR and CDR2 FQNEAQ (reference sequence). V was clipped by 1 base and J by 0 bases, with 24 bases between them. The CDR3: CASSLGRGLADGTSNYGYTF. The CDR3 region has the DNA TGTGCCAGCAGCTTAGGTAGGGGTCTGGCTGACGGGACTTCTAACTATGGCTACACCTTC.

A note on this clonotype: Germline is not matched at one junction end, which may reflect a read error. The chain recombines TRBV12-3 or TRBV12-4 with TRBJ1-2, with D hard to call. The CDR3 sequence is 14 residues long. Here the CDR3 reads CACRKRETNYGYTF. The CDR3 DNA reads TGTGCCTGCAGGAAAAGGGAGACTAACTATGGCTACACCTTC.

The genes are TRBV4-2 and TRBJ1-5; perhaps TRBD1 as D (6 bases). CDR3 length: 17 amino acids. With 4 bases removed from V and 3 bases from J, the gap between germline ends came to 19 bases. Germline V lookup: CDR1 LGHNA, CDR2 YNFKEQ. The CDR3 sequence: CASSPHAKGGINQPQHF. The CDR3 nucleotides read TGTGCCAGCAGCCCGCACGCGAAGGGGGGAATCAATCAGCCCCAGCATTTT.

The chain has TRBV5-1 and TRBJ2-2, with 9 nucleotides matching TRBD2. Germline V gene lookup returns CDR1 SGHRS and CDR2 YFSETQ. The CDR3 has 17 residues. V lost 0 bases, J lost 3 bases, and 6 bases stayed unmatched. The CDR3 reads CASSLGSGSKYTGELFF. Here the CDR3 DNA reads TGCGCCAGCAGCTTGGGTAGCGGGAGTAAGTACACCGGGGAGCTGTTTTTT.

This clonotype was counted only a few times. The CDR3 nucleotides are TGCAGCGTCGCGGTAGGCTATGGCTACACCTTC. Protein product: CSVAVGYGYTF. The V and J genes are TRBV29-1 and TRBJ1-2; no reliable D call. Trimming left V 6 bases short and J 4 bases short, with 9 bases between. This CDR3 region has 11 residues. Germline V gene sequence: CDR1 SQVTM, CDR2 ANQGSEA. The variable domain in full, completed from reference TRBV29-1 and TRBJ1-2, reads SAVISQKPSRDICQRGTSLTIQCQVDSQVTMMFWYRQQPGQSLTLIATANQGSEATYESGFVIDKFPISRPNLTFSTLTVSNMSPEDSSIYLCSVAVGYGYTFGSGTRLTVV.

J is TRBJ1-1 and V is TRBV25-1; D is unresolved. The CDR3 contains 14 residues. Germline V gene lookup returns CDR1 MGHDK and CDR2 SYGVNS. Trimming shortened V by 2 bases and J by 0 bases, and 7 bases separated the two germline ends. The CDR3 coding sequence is TGTGCCAGCAGTGAACCTGGGATGAACACTGAAGCTTTCTTT. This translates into CASSEPGMNTEAFF.